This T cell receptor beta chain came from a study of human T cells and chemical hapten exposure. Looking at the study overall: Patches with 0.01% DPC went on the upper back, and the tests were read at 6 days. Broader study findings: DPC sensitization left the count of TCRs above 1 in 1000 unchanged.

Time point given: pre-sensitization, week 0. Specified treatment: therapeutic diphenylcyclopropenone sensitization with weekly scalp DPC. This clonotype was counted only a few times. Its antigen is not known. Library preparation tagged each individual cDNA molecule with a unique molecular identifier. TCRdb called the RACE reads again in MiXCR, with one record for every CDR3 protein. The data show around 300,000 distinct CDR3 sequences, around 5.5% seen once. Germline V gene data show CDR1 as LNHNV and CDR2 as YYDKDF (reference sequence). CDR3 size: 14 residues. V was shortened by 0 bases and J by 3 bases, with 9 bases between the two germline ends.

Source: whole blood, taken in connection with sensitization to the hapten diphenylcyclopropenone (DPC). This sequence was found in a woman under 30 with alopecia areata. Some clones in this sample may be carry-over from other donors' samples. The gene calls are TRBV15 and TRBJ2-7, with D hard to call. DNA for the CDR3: TGTGCCACCAGCAGAGATATAGTTCTCTACGAGCAGTACTTC. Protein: CATSRDIVLYEQYF.